This TCR beta chain comes out of a study of blood T cell repertoires in COVID-19. Profiled with immunoSEQ multiplex PCR; TCRdb holds only in-frame clones, not every one. The sample lists 200,000 to 250,000 clones; nearly 90% were seen once. Per the germline V gene, CDR1 is MNHEY and CDR2 is SMNVEV (reference sequence). CDR3 length: 13 amino acids. Trimming cost V 2 bases and J 7 bases, with 12 bases left between them. Sequences were obtained from PBMCs or T cells enriched from blood (not recorded which). This receptor was identified in a young man who had recovered from COVID-19. The chain recombines TRBV27 with TRBJ2-7; D is unresolved. Here the CDR3 reads CASSLQSGREQYF. CDR3 DNA: TGTGCCAGCAGTTTACAATCTGGTCGGGAGCAGTACTTC.